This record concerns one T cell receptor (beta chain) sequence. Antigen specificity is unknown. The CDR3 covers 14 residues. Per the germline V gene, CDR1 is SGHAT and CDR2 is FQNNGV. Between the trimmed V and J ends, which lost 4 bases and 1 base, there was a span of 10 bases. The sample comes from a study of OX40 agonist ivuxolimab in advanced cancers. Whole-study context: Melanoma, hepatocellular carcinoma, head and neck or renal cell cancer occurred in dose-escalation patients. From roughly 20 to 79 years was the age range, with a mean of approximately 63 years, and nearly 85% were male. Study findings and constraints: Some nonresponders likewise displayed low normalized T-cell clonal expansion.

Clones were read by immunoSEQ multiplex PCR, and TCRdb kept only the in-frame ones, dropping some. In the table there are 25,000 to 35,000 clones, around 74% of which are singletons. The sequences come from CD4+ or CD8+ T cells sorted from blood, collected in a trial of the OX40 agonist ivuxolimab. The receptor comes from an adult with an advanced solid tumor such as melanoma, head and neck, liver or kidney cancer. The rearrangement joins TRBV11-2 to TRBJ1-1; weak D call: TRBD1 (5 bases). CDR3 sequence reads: CASSYEGRNTEAFF. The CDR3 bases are TGTGCCAGCAGCTACGAGGGGAGGAACACTGAAGCTTTCTTT. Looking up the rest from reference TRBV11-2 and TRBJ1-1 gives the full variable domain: EAGVAQSPRYKIIEKRQSVAFWCNPISGHATLYWYQQILGQGPKLLIQFQNNGVVDDSQLPKDRFSAERLKGVDSTLKIQPAKLEDSAVYLCASSYEGRNTEAFFGQGTRLTVV.